A single sample gave rise to the 4 T cell receptor beta chains below, sequenced in a study of CXCR3-negative and CXCR3-positive naive CD8 T cells. Study observations and caveats: The study found more hydrophobic TRB CDR3s in CXCR3-positive naive cells than in CXCR3-negative naive cells.

These receptors have no identified antigens. Libraries of TRB cDNA were made by 5' RACE and carried UMIs. TCRdb processed the 5' RACE reads again and assigns one entry to each CDR3 protein, with no DNA. This sample lists 50,000 to 65,000 distinct CDR3 sequences; its ten largest clones have about 0.8%. Sequencing was performed on naive CXCR3+ CD8+ T cells from blood. Stated subset: CD45RO-CCR7+CD27+CD95- naive CD8+ T cells expressing CXCR3 (TNR3+). These receptors were taken from a human donor in good health. Some clones in this sample may be carry-over from other donors' samples.

The chain couples TRBV29-1 to TRBJ1-1. Germline-derived CDR1 and CDR2 are SQVTM and ANQGSEA. CDR3 length equals 11 residues. The CDR3 sequence is CSGEGDTEAFF.

The chain combines TRBV7-9 with TRBJ2-7. Per germline, CDR1 SEHNR and CDR2 FQNEAQ (reference sequence). The CDR3 covers 13 residues. The CDR3 loop reads CASSLRQSYEQYF.

V gene TRBV12-5 combines with J gene TRBJ2-2. The CDR3 runs to 14 residues. Germline lookup yields CDR1 LGHNT and CDR2 FRNRAP. The chain's CDR3 is CASGLVQWNGELFF.

The V gene is TRBV10-3, the J gene TRBJ2-7. The germline CDR1 and CDR2 sequences are ENHRY and SYGVKD. CDR3 length equals 13 residues. CDR3: CAISEKAQDEQYF.